This T cell receptor beta chain derives from a study of CD4 and CD8 cells across lung adenocarcinoma regions. One entry per CDR3 protein results from TCRdb running MiXCR on the PCR reads. The profile covers 4,000 or so distinct CDR3 sequences, with 64% appearing a single time and under 20% taken by the ten largest. CDR1 and CDR2 (germline): MNHNS, SASEGT. The CDR3 is 15 amino acids. The V call is TRBV6-1, the J call TRBJ2-5; D perhaps matches TRBD1 (6 bases). The last part of the DNA fits TRBJ2-7 better; the J call may be wrong. The material sequenced was CD8+ T cells from the margin of a lung tumor. The clonotype originates from a female donor with lung adenocarcinoma. The CD4 and CD8 labels of this study may be unreliable. Written as DNA, the CDR3 is TGTGCCAGCAGAACTCCCTCGGGCAGGGGAAACGAGCAGTACTTC. It is translated as CASRTPSGRGNEQYF.